Reported below is one T cell receptor beta chain. Clones were sequenced by immunoSEQ multiplex PCR, and TCRdb holds only the in-frame ones, with some missing. The sample yields about 310,000 clones, 90% seen once. These data belong to a study of blood T cell repertoires in COVID-19. Study context: From T cells, B-cell-depleted T cells, or PBMCs came the material, which was cDNA or gDNA.

Trimming left V 3 bases short and J 5 bases short, with 16 bases between. The CDR3 is 15 residues long. Germline CDR1 SQVTM, CDR2 ANQGSEA. Those enrolled in Seattle joined during active infection and were followed longitudinally afterward. The chain couples TRBV29-1 to TRBJ2-2; possible D gene TRBD2, 6 bases. The receptor's source is a woman in her thirties with COVID-19, enrolled during active disease. Sequencing was carried out using peripheral blood. The CDR3 DNA reads as TGCAGCGTTGAGGGTACGGGAGTGGCGACCGGGGAGCTGTTTTTT. This sequence encodes CSVEGTGVATGELFF.